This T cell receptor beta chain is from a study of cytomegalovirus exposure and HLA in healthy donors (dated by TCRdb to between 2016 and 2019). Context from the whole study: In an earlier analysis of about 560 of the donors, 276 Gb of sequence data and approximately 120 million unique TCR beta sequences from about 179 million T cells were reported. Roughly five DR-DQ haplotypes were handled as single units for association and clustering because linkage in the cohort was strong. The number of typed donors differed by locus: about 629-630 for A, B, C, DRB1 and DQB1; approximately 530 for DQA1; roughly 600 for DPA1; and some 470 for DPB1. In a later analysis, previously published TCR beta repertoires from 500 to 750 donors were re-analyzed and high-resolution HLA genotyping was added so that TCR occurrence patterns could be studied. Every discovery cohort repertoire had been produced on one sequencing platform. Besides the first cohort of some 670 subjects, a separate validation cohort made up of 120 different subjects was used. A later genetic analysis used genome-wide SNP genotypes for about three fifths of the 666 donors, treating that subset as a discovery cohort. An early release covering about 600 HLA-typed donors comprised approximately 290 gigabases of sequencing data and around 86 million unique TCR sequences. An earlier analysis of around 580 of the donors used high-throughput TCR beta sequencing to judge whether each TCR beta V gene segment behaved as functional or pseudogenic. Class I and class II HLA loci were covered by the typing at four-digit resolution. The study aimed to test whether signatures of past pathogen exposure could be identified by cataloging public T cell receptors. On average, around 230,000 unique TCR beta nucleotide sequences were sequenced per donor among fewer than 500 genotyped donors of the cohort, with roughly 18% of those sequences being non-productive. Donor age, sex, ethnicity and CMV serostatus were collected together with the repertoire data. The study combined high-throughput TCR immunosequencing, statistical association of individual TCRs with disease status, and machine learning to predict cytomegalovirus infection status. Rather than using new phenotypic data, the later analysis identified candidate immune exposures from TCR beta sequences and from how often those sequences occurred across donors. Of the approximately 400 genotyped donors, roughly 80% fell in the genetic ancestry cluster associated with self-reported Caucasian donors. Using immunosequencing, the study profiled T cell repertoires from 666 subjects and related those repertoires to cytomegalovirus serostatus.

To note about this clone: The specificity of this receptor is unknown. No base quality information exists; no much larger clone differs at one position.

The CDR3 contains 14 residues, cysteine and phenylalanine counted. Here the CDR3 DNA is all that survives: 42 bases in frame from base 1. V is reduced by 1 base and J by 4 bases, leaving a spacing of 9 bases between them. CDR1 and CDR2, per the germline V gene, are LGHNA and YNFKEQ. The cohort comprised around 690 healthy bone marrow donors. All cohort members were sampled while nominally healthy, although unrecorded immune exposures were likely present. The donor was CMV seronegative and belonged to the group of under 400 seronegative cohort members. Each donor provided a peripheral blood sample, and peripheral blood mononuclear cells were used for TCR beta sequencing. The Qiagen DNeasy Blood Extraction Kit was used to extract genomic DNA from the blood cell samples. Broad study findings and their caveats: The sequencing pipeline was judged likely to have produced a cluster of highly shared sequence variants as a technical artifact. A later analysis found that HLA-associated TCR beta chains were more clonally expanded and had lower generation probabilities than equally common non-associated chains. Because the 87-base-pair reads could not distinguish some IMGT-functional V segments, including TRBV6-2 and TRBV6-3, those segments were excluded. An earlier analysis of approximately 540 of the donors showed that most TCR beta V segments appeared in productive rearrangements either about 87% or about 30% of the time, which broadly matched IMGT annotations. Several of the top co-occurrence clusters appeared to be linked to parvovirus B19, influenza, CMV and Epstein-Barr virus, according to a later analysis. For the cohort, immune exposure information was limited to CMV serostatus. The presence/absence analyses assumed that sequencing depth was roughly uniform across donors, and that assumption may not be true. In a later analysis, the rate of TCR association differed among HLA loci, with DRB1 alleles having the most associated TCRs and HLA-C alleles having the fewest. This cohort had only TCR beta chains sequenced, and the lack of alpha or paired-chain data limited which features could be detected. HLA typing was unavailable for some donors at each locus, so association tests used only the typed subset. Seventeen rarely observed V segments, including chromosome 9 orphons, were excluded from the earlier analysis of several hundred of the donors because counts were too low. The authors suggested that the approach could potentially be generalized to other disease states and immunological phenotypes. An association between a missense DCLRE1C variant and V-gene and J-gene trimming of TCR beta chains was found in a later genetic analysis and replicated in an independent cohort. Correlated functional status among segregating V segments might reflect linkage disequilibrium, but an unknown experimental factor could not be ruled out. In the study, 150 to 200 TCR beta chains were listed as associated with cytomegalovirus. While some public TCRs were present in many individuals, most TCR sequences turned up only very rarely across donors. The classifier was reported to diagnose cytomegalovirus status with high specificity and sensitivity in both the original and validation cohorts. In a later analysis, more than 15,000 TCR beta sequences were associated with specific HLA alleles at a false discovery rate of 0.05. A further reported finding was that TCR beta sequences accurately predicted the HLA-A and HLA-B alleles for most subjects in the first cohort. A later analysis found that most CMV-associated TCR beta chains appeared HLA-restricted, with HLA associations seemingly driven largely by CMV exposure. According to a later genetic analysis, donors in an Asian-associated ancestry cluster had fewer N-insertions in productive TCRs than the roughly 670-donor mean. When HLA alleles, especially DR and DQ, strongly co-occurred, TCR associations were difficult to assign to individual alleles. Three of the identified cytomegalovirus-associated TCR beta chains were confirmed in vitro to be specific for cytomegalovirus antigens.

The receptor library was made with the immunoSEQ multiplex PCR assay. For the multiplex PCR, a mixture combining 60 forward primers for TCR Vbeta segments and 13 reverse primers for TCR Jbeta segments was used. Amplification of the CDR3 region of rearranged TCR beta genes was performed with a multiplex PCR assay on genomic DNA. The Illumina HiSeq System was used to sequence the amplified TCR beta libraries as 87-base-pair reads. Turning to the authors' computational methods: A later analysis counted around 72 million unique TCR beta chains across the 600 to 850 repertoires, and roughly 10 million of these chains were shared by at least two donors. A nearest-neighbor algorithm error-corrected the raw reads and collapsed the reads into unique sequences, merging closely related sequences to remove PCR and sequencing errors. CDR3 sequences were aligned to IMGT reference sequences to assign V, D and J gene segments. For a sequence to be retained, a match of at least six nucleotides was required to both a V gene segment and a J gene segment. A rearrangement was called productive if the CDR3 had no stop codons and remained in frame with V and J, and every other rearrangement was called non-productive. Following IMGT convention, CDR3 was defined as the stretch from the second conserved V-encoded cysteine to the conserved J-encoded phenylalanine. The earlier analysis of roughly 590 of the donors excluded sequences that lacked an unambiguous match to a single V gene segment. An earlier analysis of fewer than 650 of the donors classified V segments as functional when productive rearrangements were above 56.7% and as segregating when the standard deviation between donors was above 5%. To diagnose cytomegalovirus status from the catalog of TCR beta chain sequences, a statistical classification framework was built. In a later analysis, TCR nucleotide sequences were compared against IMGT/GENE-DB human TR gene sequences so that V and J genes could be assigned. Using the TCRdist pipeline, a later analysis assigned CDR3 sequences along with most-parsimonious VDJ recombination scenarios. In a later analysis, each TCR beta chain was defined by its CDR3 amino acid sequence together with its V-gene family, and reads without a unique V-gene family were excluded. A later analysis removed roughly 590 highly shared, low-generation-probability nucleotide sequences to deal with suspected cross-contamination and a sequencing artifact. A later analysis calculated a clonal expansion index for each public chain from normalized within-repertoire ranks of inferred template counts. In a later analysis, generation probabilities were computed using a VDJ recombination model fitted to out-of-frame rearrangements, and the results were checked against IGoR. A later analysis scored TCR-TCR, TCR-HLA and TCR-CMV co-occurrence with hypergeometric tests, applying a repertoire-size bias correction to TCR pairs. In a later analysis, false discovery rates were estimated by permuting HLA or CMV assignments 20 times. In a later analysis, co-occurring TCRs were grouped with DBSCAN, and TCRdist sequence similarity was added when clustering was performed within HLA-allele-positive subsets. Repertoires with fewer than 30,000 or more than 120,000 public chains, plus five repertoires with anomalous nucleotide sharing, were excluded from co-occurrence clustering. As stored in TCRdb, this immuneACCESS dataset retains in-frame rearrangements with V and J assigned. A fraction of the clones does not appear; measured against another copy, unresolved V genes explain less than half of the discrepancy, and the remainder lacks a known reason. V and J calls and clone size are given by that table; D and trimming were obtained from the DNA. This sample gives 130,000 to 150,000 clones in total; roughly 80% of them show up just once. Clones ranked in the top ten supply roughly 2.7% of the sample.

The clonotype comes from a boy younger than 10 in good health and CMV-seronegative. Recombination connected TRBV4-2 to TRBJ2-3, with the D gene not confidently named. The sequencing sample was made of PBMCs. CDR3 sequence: CASSQGLGADTQYF. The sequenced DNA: TGTGCCAGCAGCCAAGGGTTAGGAGCAGATACGCAGTATTTT.